Listed below are T cell receptor beta chains from one sample, sequenced in a study of T cell changes during pregnancy in multiple sclerosis. Here immunoSEQ multiplex PCR was the method, and the copy in TCRdb shows in-frame clones only, minus some. The table has about 75,000 clones, about 90% seen once. Source: peripheral blood, taken in the first trimester of pregnancy. All receptors derive from a female donor in good health, enrolled as a control in a pregnancy study. Both conserved end residues are part of each CDR3. The order of the fields is D gene, clone size, J gene, V gene, CDR3 protein, CDR3 DNA. A D gene is named only where the DNA matches it firmly. Rows give clone size only sometimes, using once, few, many, or a class for an expanded clone.

>NA|NA|TRBJ2-5|TRBV7-2
CASSTDRGGETQYF
TGTGCCAGCAGTACAGACAGGGGAGGGGAGACCCAGTACTTC
>TRBD2|once|TRBJ2-5|TRBV19
CASSIRGGASAKTQYF
TGTGCCAGTAGTATCCGCGGGGGGGCGAGCGCTAAGACCCAGTACTTC
>NA|NA|TRBJ2-5|TRBV10-3
CAISELGRGETQYF
TGTGCCATCAGTGAACTAGGCAGGGGAGAGACCCAGTACTTC
>TRBD1|NA|TRBJ2-7|TRBV7-9
CASSPRAGGAFTYEQYF
TGTGCCAGCAGCCCAAGGGCAGGGGGCGCTTTTACCTACGAGCAGTACTTC
>TRBD2|NA|TRBJ2-7|TRBV18
CASSPGSGGISYEQYF
TGTGCCAGCTCACCGGGTAGCGGGGGGATCTCCTACGAGCAGTACTTC
>NA|NA|TRBJ1-2|TRBV25-1
CASSTPGEIGGYTF
TGTGCCTCCTCAACGCCGGGGGAAATAGGCGGCTACACCTTC
>TRBD1|few|TRBJ1-2|TRBV27
CASSFTGEGYTF
TGTGCCAGCAGTTTCACAGGGGAAGGCTACACCTTC
>TRBD2|NA|TRBJ2-7|TRBV7-8
CASSAKRTSGRSYEQYF
TGTGCCAGCAGCGCGAAGAGAACTAGCGGAAGATCCTACGAGCAGTACTTC
>TRBD2|NA|TRBJ2-2|TRBV7-2
CASSAPGLAGGTGELFF
TGTGCCAGCAGCGCCCCAGGACTAGCGGGGGGAACCGGGGAGCTGTTTTTT
>NA|NA|TRBJ1-4|TRBV29-1
CATPGATNEKLFF
TGCGCCACACCGGGGGCAACTAATGAAAAACTGTTTTTT
>TRBD2|NA|TRBJ2-1|TRBV5-6
CASSLMSGGAGNEQFF
TGTGCCAGCAGCTTGATGAGCGGGGGGGCCGGGAATGAGCAGTTCTTC
>NA|NA|TRBJ2-7|TRBV4-1
CASSQAGAGTYEQYF
TGCGCCAGCAGCCAAGCGGGTGCCGGTACCTACGAGCAGTACTTC
>TRBD2|NA|TRBJ2-7|TRBV5-1
CASSLGAGRNYEQYF
TGCGCCAGCAGCTTGGGAGCGGGACGGAACTACGAGCAGTACTTC
>NA|NA|TRBJ1-2|TRBV6-1
CASSGGGYGYTF
TGTGCCAGCAGTGGAGGGGGCTATGGCTACACCTTC
>TRBD1|NA|TRBJ1-2|TRBV7-9
CASSRRTGDYGYTF
TGTGCCAGCAGCCGAAGAACAGGGGACTATGGCTACACCTTC
>TRBD1|NA|TRBJ2-2|TRBV11-3
CASSLDLDRDTPGELFF
TGTGCCAGCAGCTTAGACTTGGACAGGGATACGCCCGGGGAGCTGTTTTTT
>NA|NA|TRBJ2-5|TRBV20-1
CSARQQETQYF
TGCAGTGCTAGACAACAAGAGACCCAGTACTTC
>NA|NA|TRBJ1-1|TRBV7-9
CASSRGLAEAFF
TGTGCCAGCAGCCGAGGGCTAGCTGAAGCTTTCTTT
>NA|once|TRBJ1-1|TRBV7-6
CASSLQGGNTEAFF
TGTGCCAGCAGCTTACAGGGTGGGAACACTGAAGCTTTCTTT
>NA|NA|TRBJ2-3|TRBV19
CASSFGGNSADTQYF
TGTGCCAGTAGTTTCGGCGGGAATTCCGCAGATACGCAGTATTTT
>NA|NA|TRBJ2-5|TRBV25-1
CASSESRETQYF
TGTGCCAGCAGTGAATCGCGGGAGACCCAGTACTTC
>NA|NA|TRBJ1-1|TRBV12-5
CASGPSLGRRVGRDTEAFF
TGTGCTAGTGGTCCCTCCTTAGGAAGGAGGGTCGGTCGGGACACTGAAGCTTTCTTT
>NA|NA|TRBJ1-2|TRBV10-3
CAISESAGNYGYTF
TGTGCCATCAGTGAATCGGCAGGGAACTATGGCTACACCTTC
>NA|once|TRBJ1-6|TRBV27
CASSFAGQGSPLHF
TGTGCCAGCAGTTTCGCGGGGCAAGGATCACCCCTCCACTTT
>TRBD1|NA|TRBJ1-1|TRBV9
CASSVGGTGFTEAFF
TGTGCCAGCAGCGTAGGGGGGACAGGGTTCACTGAAGCTTTCTTT
>NA|NA|TRBJ1-5|TRBV19
CASSGGRTSNQPQHF
TGTGCCAGTAGTGGGGGCAGGACTAGCAATCAGCCCCAGCATTTT
>NA|NA|TRBJ1-1|TRBV6-6
CASSYKTVEAFF
TGTGCCAGCAGCTATAAGACAGTTGAAGCTTTCTTT
>TRBD1|NA|TRBJ1-3|TRBV29-1
CSVGGTGIGAGNTIYF
TGCAGCGTTGGGGGGACAGGGATCGGCGCTGGAAACACCATATATTTT
>NA|once|TRBJ2-7|TRBV11-2
CASRTTLGLYEQYF
TGTGCCAGCAGAACGACCTTGGGACTCTACGAGCAGTACTTC
>TRBD2|NA|TRBJ2-5|TRBV7-2
CASSSGLAGGETQYF
TGTGCCAGCAGCTCCGGACTAGCGGGGGGGGAGACCCAGTACTTC
>NA|NA|TRBJ2-5|TRBV5-1
CASSLGGAQETQYF
TGCGCCAGCAGCTTGGGGGGAGCCCAAGAGACCCAGTACTTC
>TRBD1|NA|TRBJ2-7|TRBV28
CASRDRTGVYEQYF
TGTGCCAGCAGAGATCGGACAGGGGTTTACGAGCAGTACTTC
>TRBD2|NA|TRBJ2-5|TRBV9
CASSRGLGTETQYF
TGTGCCAGCAGCCGCGGACTAGGCACAGAGACCCAGTACTTC
>TRBD1|NA|TRBJ1-5|TRBV28
CASSDGTGVFENQPQHF
TGTGCCAGCAGTGATGGGACAGGGGTCTTCGAAAATCAGCCCCAGCATTTT
>TRBD2|NA|TRBJ2-1|TRBV11-2
CASSPGTSGMNEQFF
TGTGCCAGCAGCCCAGGGACTAGTGGGATGAATGAGCAGTTCTTC
>TRBD2|NA|TRBJ2-1|TRBV7-2
CASSPRGAGAFPIQFF
TGTGCCAGCAGCCCCCGCGGAGCGGGAGCATTCCCAATTCAGTTCTTC
>NA|NA|TRBJ2-1|TRBV18
CASSPTLGLDRRAAYNEQFF
TGTGCCAGCTCACCAACTCTGGGACTGGACAGGCGGGCCGCCTACAATGAGCAGTTCTTC
>NA|NA|TRBJ2-3|TRBV6-1
CASSEMSGRGDTQYF
TGTGCCAGCAGTGAAATGTCGGGACGGGGGGATACGCAGTATTTT
>TRBD1|NA|TRBJ2-1|TRBV7-2
CASSFSGTGHNEQFF
TGTGCCAGCAGCTTTTCCGGGACAGGGCACAATGAGCAGTTCTTC
>TRBD1|NA|TRBJ1-2|TRBV5-1
CASSLAQGARGGYTF
TGCGCCAGCAGCTTGGCACAGGGGGCGCGAGGAGGCTACACCTTC
>NA|NA|TRBJ1-5|TRBV2
CASSEGRGARSNQPQHF
TGTGCCAGCAGTGAAGGGCGGGGGGCGCGGAGCAATCAGCCCCAGCATTTT
>NA|once|TRBJ2-3|TRBV11-3
CASSFHTDTQYF
TGTGCCAGCAGCTTTCACACAGATACGCAGTATTTT